The present T cell receptor beta chain was sequenced within a study of beta chain features in type 1 diabetes (dated by TCRdb to between 2018 and 2020). At the level of the whole study: Mean age, gender distribution, total cell number and subset yield did not differ between patients and healthy donors. A total of approximately 100 million sorted cells were examined across all samples, and the number of cells per subset was strongly correlated with RNA yield. In the study, TCRB repertoires of sorted circulating CD4+ T cell subsets from recently diagnosed type 1 diabetes patients were compared with those of matched healthy donors. Naive and central memory subsets were obtained from all 30 or so donors, but regulatory and stem cell-like memory subsets were isolated from only 8 patients and about 8 healthy donors. What the authors observed across the whole study: PCR might favor shorter templates, but patient and control samples were amplified and corrected together, so any skew would affect both groups equally. Naive, central memory and regulatory TCRB repertoires appeared more similar among patients than among healthy donors. Because cDNA was sequenced instead of genomic DNA, highly expressing activated cells could be over-represented, though the groups showed no difference in activation or CD3 levels. At VDJ recombination sites, patients with type 1 diabetes made fewer insertions and deleted more nucleotides, a pattern implying thymic rearrangement abnormalities. A moderate but significant shortening of TCRB CDR3 length was observed in type 1 diabetes patients in all four CD4+ subsets. Because small numbers of individuals were included in the HLA sub-analyses, any influence of HLA type on TCRB rearrangement was left unresolved.

Concerning this clone itself: Its antigen is not yet known. Base qualities are not provided; no much larger clone lies one nucleotide away.

Each donor gave one peripheral blood draw, roughly 110 mL on average, collected into heparinised tubes. A BD FACSAria II and a panel including CD45RO, CCR7, CD25, CD127, CD95 and CD27 were used to sort naive, central memory, regulatory and stem cell-like memory CD4+ T cells. Purity was above 98% for every sorted population. Right away, PBMCs were isolated by Lymphoprep density gradient centrifugation and were stained directly, with no culture step. To minimize batch effects, samples were stained and sorted in pairs, one healthy donor with one patient per experiment. The High Capacity cDNA Reverse Transcription Kit was used to reverse transcribe all of the isolated RNA, meaning that expressed TCRB transcripts were what got sequenced. Deep immunoSEQ sequencing was performed on naive, central memory and regulatory T cell samples, with an average of about 3.57 million total reads per sample. Sorted cells were lysed in RLT buffer and RNA was extracted with DNase-treated RNeasy Micro or Mini kits, depending on cell number. To prevent cross-contamination, every cell subset was processed on its own, while patient and healthy donor samples were processed together. The immunoSEQ multiplex PCR was used to amplify TCRB sequences from cDNA, generating 87-bp fragments that spanned the CDR3 region. Sequencing of the amplicons was performed on the Illumina HiSeq platform. Under the source paper's analysis protocol: PCR bias was corrected computationally using synthetic template baselines, and reads within Hamming distance 2 were collapsed, with unmergeable singletons discarded. Reads were aligned to IMGT to assign V, D and J genes, CDR3 length, and insertions or deletions at six rearrangement sites. Within each subset, clonotype counts were normalized to the number of sorted cells before true diversity and Gini coefficients were calculated with the tcR R package. Repertoire sharing was quantified using the overlap coefficient calculated on TCRB nucleotide sequences. TCRdb limited this immuneACCESS table to in-frame rearrangements with V and J called. A share of clones is missing; checked studies link under half to unresolved V genes, and the rest is unexplained. That table is the source of V, J and clone size, and D and trimming were worked out from the DNA. The sample table contains about 160,000 clones; only one count was recorded for around 8% of them. The top ten hold less than 0.85% of the sample.

As encoded in the germline V gene, CDR1 is LGHNA while CDR2 is YNFKEQ. The CDR3 spans 16 residues, from the cysteine through the phenylalanine. The kept DNA is CDR3 alone, 48 bases in frame from the first base. After removal of 4 bases from V and 6 bases from J, the junction retains 7 bases not matched to a gene. The source of this sequence is a man younger than 35 in good health. The sequenced sample was central memory CD4+ T cells from blood. The sequence joins TRBV4-2 to TRBJ2-3; 13 nucleotides in the junction match TRBD2. The nucleotide sequence reads as follows: TGTGCCAGCAGCCCCACTAGCGGGGGGGCTGGGGATACGCAGTATTTT. Its protein product is CASSPTSGGAGDTQYF.